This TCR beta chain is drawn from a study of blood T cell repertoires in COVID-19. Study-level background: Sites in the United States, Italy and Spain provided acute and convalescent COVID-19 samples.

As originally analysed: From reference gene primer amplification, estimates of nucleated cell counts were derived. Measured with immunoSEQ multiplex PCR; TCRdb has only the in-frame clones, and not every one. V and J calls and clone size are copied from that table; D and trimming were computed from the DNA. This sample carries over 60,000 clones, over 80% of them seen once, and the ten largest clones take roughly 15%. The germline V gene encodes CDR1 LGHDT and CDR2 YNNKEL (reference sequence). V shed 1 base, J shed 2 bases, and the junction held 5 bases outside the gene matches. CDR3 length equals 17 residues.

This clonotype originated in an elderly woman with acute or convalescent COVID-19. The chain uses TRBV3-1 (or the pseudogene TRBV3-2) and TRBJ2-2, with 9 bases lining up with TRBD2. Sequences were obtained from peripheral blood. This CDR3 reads CASSQALLAGNTGELFF. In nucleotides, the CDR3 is TGTGCCAGCAGCCAAGCTCTGCTAGCGGGAAACACCGGGGAGCTGTTTTTT.